This T cell receptor beta chain was identified in a study of cytomegalovirus exposure and HLA in healthy donors. For the study at large: A previous analysis identified approximately 120 million unique TCR beta sequences derived from about 180 million T cells. About 85 million unique TCRs from HLA-typed donors were held in an early release of data. Study-wide results and caveats: Most TCR beta V segments were productive about 87% or about 30% of the time in an earlier analysis. Across all donors, roughly uniform sequencing depth was an assumption of the presence/absence analyses.

This CDR3 is 14 amino acids long. Germline CDR1 is KGHSH and CDR2 is LQKENI. Trimming left V 3 bases short and J 3 bases short, with 11 bases between. The PCR used 60 Vbeta and 13 Jbeta primers. Repertoires were generated with immunoSEQ multiplex PCR, while TCRdb's copy carries only in-frame clones and drops some. The data contain about 87,000 clones, 65% to 75% of them seen just once; the ten biggest clones take up about 22%. This clone showed up just once. Its antigen is still unknown. This chain links TRBV18 with TRBJ1-2; D may be TRBD1 (6 bases). The receptor comes from a man under 40 in good health and CMV-seropositive. Material: PBMCs. The CDR3, as DNA: TGTGCCAGCTCACCCCGGGACATCGACTATGGCTACACCTTC. This encodes CASSPRDIDYGYTF. The variable domain in full, with the rest retrieved from reference TRBV18 and TRBJ1-2, is NAGVMQNPRHLVRRRGQEARLRCSPMKGHSHVYWYRQLPEEGLKFMVYLQKENIIDESGMPKERFSAEFPKEGPSILRIQQVVRGDSAAYFCASSPRDIDYGYTFGSGTRLTVV.